Each of the 23 T cell receptor beta chains below was sequenced from the same sample in a study of regulatory T cells in long-lasting Graves disease. Time point given: newly diagnosed GD, antithyroid drugs for less than 3 months. The TCR library used RNA extracted from PBMCs. Sequencing libraries for TCR beta were prepared with iRepertoire HTBI primers and Arm-PCR of CDR3 regions. TCRdb reanalysed the multiplex PCR reads using MiXCR and keeps one entry per CDR3 protein. In the table there are about 420,000 distinct CDR3 sequences, 15% to 20% of which are singletons. These sequences were also reported in another study, on T cells in Graves' hyperthyroidism and ophthalmopathy.

Here the sequenced sample was peripheral blood mononuclear cells (PBMCs), taken at new diagnosis, from a patient treated with antithyroid drugs. The receptors originated from a woman younger than 30 with Graves disease.

This clonotype was seen many times. The chain has TRBV6-2 or TRBV6-3 and TRBJ2-7, with 8 bases aligning to TRBD1. Germline V gene lookup returns CDR1 MNHEY and CDR2 SVGEGT. The J segment lost 2 bases and the V segment lost 0 bases, leaving 3 bases of the junction unmatched. The CDR3 is 15 residues long. The CDR3 DNA reads as TGTGCCAGCAGTTACTCGGACAGGGATCCCTACGAGCAGTACTTC. This sequence encodes CASSYSDRDPYEQYF.

This chain connects TRBV30 to TRBJ2-1, with 7 bases aligning to TRBD2. Germline values: CDR1 GTSNPN, CDR2 SVGIG (reference sequence). The CDR3 is 13 amino acids. With 3 bases clipped from V and 7 bases from J, the junction kept 6 bases outside the gene matches. The CDR3 reads CAWSGGWGNEQFF. The DNA of the CDR3 is TGTGCCTGGAGCGGGGGGTGGGGGAATGAGCAGTTCTTC.

This clonotype was found many times. The chain has TRBV6-2 or TRBV6-3 and TRBJ2-3; D is tentatively TRBD1 or TRBD2 (6 bases each). V lost 2 bases and J 0 bases, leaving 27 bases between the germline ends. The CDR3 is made up of 21 amino acids. Germline CDR1 is MNHEY and CDR2 is SVGEGT. CDR3 amino acids: CASSYPRRVGGTSPSTDTQYF. The CDR3, as DNA: TGTGCCAGCAGTTACCCCCGTCGGGTCGGCGGGACATCCCCTAGCACAGATACGCAGTATTTT.

Concerning this clonotype: A far larger clone is only one base removed, so a read error is likely. The V gene is TRBV13, the J gene TRBJ2-1; D is possibly TRBD2 (6 bases). The CDR3 has 16 amino acids. Trimming cost V 5 bases and J 10 bases, with 24 bases left between them. Germline loops: CDR1 PRHDT, CDR2 FYEKMQ (reference sequence). CDR3 bases: TGTGCCAGCAGCCATCGGGGTAACGGGAGATCCTACGAGCAGTTCTTC. It is translated as CASSHRGNGRSYEQFF. Full variable domain (rest looked up from reference TRBV13 and TRBJ2-1): AAGVIQSPRHLIKEKRETATLKCYPIPRHDTVYWYQQGPGQDPQFLISFYEKMQSDKGSIPDRFSAQQFSDYHSELNMSSLELGDSALYFCASSHRGNGRSYEQFFGPGTRLTVL.

This clonotype was picked up many times. This rearrangement joins TRBV18 to TRBJ1-4; D not certain. The CDR3 sequence is 14 residues long. V shed 3 bases and J shed 6 bases, with 11 bases lying between them. Germline-derived CDR1 and CDR2 are KGHSH and LQKENI. CDR3 DNA: TGTGCCAGCTCACCCTCCCTAAGAGATGAAAAACTGTTTTTT. It encodes CASSPSLRDEKLFF.

This chain joins TRBV4-2 and TRBJ1-4; tentatively, D is TRBD1 (6 bases). This CDR3 is built from 16 residues. V shed 4 bases and J shed 2 bases, with 14 bases lying between them. The V gene's germline CDR1 is LGHNA and CDR2 YNFKEQ. The CDR3 DNA reads TGTGCCAGCAGCCCGGGGTGGACAGAGACTAATGAAAAACTGTTTTTT. It encodes CASSPGWTETNEKLFF.

This clonotype was observed at least ten times. The chain links TRBV20-1 to TRBJ1-2, with 7 positions matching TRBD1. From germline, CDR1 is DFQATT and CDR2 SNEGSKA (reference sequence). The CDR3 has 14 residues. CDR3 region: CSGQGGVSNYGYTF. In DNA, the CDR3 is TGCAGCGGGCAGGGGGGGGTTTCAAACTATGGCTACACCTTC.

This clonotype was seen more than once but under ten times. This sequence joins TRBV7-2 and TRBJ2-5; 11 bases map to TRBD2. The trim removed 3 bases at V and 3 bases at J, leaving 6 bases unmatched. CDR1 is SGHTA, CDR2 FQGNSA, per germline. The CDR3 sequence is 16 residues long. This CDR3 reads CASSFWPGLAEETQYF. In nucleotides, the CDR3 is TGTGCCAGCAGCTTCTGGCCGGGACTAGCGGAAGAGACCCAGTACTTC.

This clonotype was seen at least ten times. The chain joins TRBV11-1 to TRBJ2-3; a possible D gene is TRBD1 (5 bases). The CDR3 covers 14 residues. Deletions cut 3 bases from V and 6 bases from J, with 13 bases between. Germline CDR1 SGHAT, CDR2 FQDESV (reference sequence). CDR3 bases: TGTGCCAGCAGCTTTGCCGACAGCATGGATACGCAGTATTTT. Translated, it gives CASSFADSMDTQYF.

This clonotype showed up many times. V usage is TRBV7-3 and J usage is TRBJ2-1; 9 bases are shared with TRBD2. The CDR3 runs 15 residues. With 5 bases clipped from V and 8 bases from J, the junction kept 10 bases outside the gene matches. Germline CDR1 is SGHTA and CDR2 is FQGTGA. In DNA form, the CDR3 reads TGTGCCAGCAGCGATAGCGGGAGCGGGTTGGATGAGCAGTTCTTC. The encoded protein is CASSDSGSGLDEQFF.

The gene calls are TRBV29-1 and TRBJ1-2, with D perhaps matching TRBD1 (5 bases). This CDR3 is built from 13 residues. Trimming took off 6 bases at V and 0 bases at J, with 11 bases between the two ends. Looked up from germline, CDR1 is SQVTM and CDR2 is ANQGSEA. In DNA form, the CDR3 reads TGCAGCGTCCAGGGCCGAACTAACTATGGCTACACCTTC. Protein sequence: CSVQGRTNYGYTF.

This clonotype occurred a few times. The genes are TRBV7-2 and TRBJ1-3; D gene uncertain. The germline V gene has CDR1 SGHTA and CDR2 FQGNSA. The CDR3 sequence is 13 residues long. V dropped 4 bases and J dropped 7 bases, with 11 bases sitting between them. The CDR3 reads CASSSQTWNTIYF. Written as DNA, the CDR3 is TGTGCCAGCAGCTCCCAGACTTGGAACACCATATATTTT.

This clonotype has at least ten counts. This sequence joins TRBV6-1 and TRBJ1-5; D unresolved. The germline CDR1 and CDR2 sequences are MNHNS and SASEGT. This CDR3 comprises 14 residues. The V end was cut by 1 base, the J end by 3 bases, with 7 bases between. CDR3 nucleotides: TGTGCCAGCAGTGAAGGCAGGTACAATCAGCCCCAGCATTTT. Translation: CASSEGRYNQPQHF.

V is TRBV6-5 and J is TRBJ1-4; no reliable D call. V lost 3 bases to trimming and J lost 0 bases, with 5 bases between them. The CDR3 is 14 amino acids. The germline V gene has CDR1 MNHEY and CDR2 SVGAGI. This CDR3 is CASSYRATNEKLFF. CDR3 coding DNA: TGTGCCAGCAGTTATCGAGCAACTAATGAAAAACTGTTTTTT.

This clonotype showed up many times. The chain is built from TRBV7-2 and TRBJ2-7; D call uncertain. The V gene's germline CDR1 is SGHTA and CDR2 FQGNSA. V lost 3 bases and J 3 bases, leaving 12 bases between the germline ends. CDR3 length: 14 residues. The CDR3 loop is CASSLNGPNYEQYF. The CDR3, as DNA: TGTGCCAGCAGCTTGAACGGGCCCAACTACGAGCAGTACTTC.

There are many counts of this clonotype. The chain employs TRBV15 and TRBJ2-3, with D possibly being TRBD1 or TRBD2 (6 bases each). V lost 5 bases to trimming and J lost 1 base, with 13 bases between them. This CDR3 has 15 amino acids. The germline gives CDR1 LNHNV, CDR2 YYDKDF (reference sequence). In DNA, the CDR3 is TGTGCCACCAGCGGGAGGACAGTGGGCACAGATACGCAGTATTTT. The encoded protein is CATSGRTVGTDTQYF.

The CDR3 bases are TGTGCCAGTAGTATTCCGATGACTAGCGTCTTCTACAATGAGCAGTTCTTC. Its protein product is CASSIPMTSVFYNEQFF. The rearrangement links TRBV19 to TRBJ2-1; 8 bases align to TRBD2. The CDR3 has 17 residues. V shed 3 bases and J 3 bases; nucleotides not matched to a gene: 10. The germline V gene has CDR1 LNHDA and CDR2 SQIVND (reference sequence).

This sequence joins TRBV28 and TRBJ1-6; TRBD1 agrees at 7 bases. The CDR3 is 15 residues long. Germline assignment: CDR1 MDHEN and CDR2 SYDVKM. V shed 5 bases, J shed 5 bases, and the junction held 6 bases outside the gene matches. DNA for the CDR3: TGTGCCAGCAGTCACATAGACAGGGATAATTCACCCCTCCACTTT. It yields the protein CASSHIDRDNSPLHF.

The rearrangement joins TRBV27 to TRBJ2-3; 9 nucleotides match TRBD2. Germline values: CDR1 MNHEY, CDR2 SMNVEV (reference sequence). Losses at the gene ends were 1 base for V and 1 base for J; bases not matched to a gene: 3. This CDR3 region has 16 residues. The CDR3 coding sequence is TGTGCCAGCAGTTTATACCAGCGGGAGGGCACAGATACGCAGTATTTT. Translated, it gives CASSLYQREGTDTQYF.

This clonotype was counted many times. The chain uses TRBV11-2 and TRBJ2-7; 14 bases agree with TRBD2. Germline CDR1 reads SGHAT; CDR2 reads FQNNGV. J was trimmed by 6 bases and V by 2 bases; bases with no gene match: 3. This CDR3 region has 15 residues. Here the CDR3 reads CASSLFGTSGSEQYF. CDR3 bases: TGTGCCAGCAGCTTATTCGGGACTAGCGGGAGCGAGCAGTACTTC. The full variable domain, its missing parts supplied by reference TRBV11-2 and TRBJ2-7, is EAGVAQSPRYKIIEKRQSVAFWCNPISGHATLYWYQQILGQGPKLLIQFQNNGVVDDSQLPKDRFSAERLKGVDSTLKIQPAKLEDSAVYLCASSLFGTSGSEQYFGPGTRLTVT.

This clonotype was counted many times. V and J are TRBV12-3 or TRBV12-4 and TRBJ1-1; weak D call: TRBD1 (5 bases). The CDR3 has 12 residues. V lost 5 bases to trimming and J lost 6 bases, with 10 bases between them. CDR3 DNA sequence: TGTGCCAGCAGTCCTGGGACGGCTGAAGCTTTCTTT. Protein product: CASSPGTAEAFF.

This clonotype was observed many times. The V call is TRBV3-1, the J call TRBJ2-3; D remains unclear. The CDR3 has 14 amino acids. Germline V lookup: CDR1 LGHDT, CDR2 YNNKEL (reference sequence). Trimming took off 0 bases at V and 1 base at J, with 5 bases between the two ends. Here the CDR3 reads CASSQDYRTDTQYF. As DNA, the CDR3 is TGTGCCAGCAGCCAAGACTATCGCACAGATACGCAGTATTTT.

Ten or more counts support this clonotype. V and J are TRBV28 and TRBJ2-5; 7 bases map to TRBD1. The J segment lost 0 bases and the V segment lost 4 bases, leaving 8 bases of the junction unmatched. There are 16 residues in the CDR3. CDR1 and CDR2 (germline): MDHEN, SYDVKM. CDR3 protein: CASSYRGPAYQETQYF. In DNA form, the CDR3 reads TGTGCCAGCAGTTACAGGGGACCGGCTTACCAAGAGACCCAGTACTTC.